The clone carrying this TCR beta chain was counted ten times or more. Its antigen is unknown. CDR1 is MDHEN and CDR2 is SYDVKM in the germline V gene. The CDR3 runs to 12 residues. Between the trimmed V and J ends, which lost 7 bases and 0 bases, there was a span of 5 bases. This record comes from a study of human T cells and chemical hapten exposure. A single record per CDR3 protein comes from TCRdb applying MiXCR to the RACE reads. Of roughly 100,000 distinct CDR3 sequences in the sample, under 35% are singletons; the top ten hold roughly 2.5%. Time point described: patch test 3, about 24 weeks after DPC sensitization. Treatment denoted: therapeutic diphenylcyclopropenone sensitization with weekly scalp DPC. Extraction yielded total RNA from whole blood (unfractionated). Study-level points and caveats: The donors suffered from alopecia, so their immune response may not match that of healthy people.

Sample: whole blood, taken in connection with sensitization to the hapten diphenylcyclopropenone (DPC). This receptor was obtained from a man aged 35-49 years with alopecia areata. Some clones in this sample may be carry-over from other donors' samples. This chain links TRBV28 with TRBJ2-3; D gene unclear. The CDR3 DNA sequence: TGTGCCAGCAAGCCCAGCACAGATACGCAGTATTTT. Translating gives CASKPSTDTQYF.